This T cell receptor (beta chain) was profiled in a study of brain metastases from non-small cell lung cancer (dated by TCRdb to the late 2010s). Turning to the overall study: The study profiled the immune microenvironment of paired resected primary tumors and brain metastases taken from patients with non-small-cell lung cancer.

The method was the immunoSEQ multiplex PCR assay. T-cell receptor beta chain repertoire sequencing was performed alongside a 770-gene immune expression panel. TCRdb provides this immuneACCESS table in a form limited to in-frame rearrangements. Some clones are lacking; in checked studies, under half of them reflect an unresolved V gene, and why the rest are absent is not known. Across this sample there are around 2,500 clones, with approximately 83% seen only once. The leading ten clones occupy roughly 10% of the sample. A cohort of 30 to 50 patients with surgically resected non-small-cell lung cancer, for whom both primary tumor and brain metastasis specimens were available, was included. The tumor specimens used were formalin-fixed, paraffin-embedded tissues taken from archives. What the authors observed across the whole study: Compared with the matched primary tumors, T-cell clones appeared to be expanded in just under 65% of brain metastases. TCR repertoires were found to be largely shared between paired brain metastases and primary tumors, although sparse T-cell densities were observed in the brain metastases. T-cell infiltration was lower in brain metastases than in primary tumors (P < 0.001).

The germline V and J ends show losses of 4 bases and 8 bases respectively, and no gene match explains 11 bases of the junction. The CDR3 has 15 amino acids, counting the end cysteine and phenylalanine. The retained sequence is limited to the CDR3, 45 bases, with the frame set at the first base. CDR1 MNHEY and CDR2 SMNVEV were looked up in the germline V gene (reference sequence). Notes on this clone: The antigen it binds to is not known. No quality values exist for individual bases; no much larger clone is one base distant.

The chain links TRBV27 with TRBJ2-1; TRBD2 matches 7 bases in the middle. Sequenced sample: primary lung tumor tissue. In the paper's terms, the cell subset or site label means: primary lung tumor paired with brain metastasis. The source of this sequence is a donor aged 40 or older with non-small cell lung cancer. For the CDR3, the sequence is CASSSPAGEGDEQFF. The base sequence is TGTGCCAGCAGTTCCCCGGCGGGAGAGGGCGATGAGCAGTTCTTC.